This T cell receptor beta chain appears in the sequencing data of a study of shared clonotypes between healthy human individuals. Study-wide results and limits: Compared with memory subsets, naive subsets generally had larger estimated richness.

Looked up from germline, CDR1 is SGHNT and CDR2 is YYREEE (reference sequence). This CDR3 has 13 amino acids. V lost 1 base and J lost 8; bases outside the gene matches: 3. It was at deep level that the assay was run. Assay used: immunoSEQ multiplex PCR; TCRdb lists only in-frame clones, some missing. This sample has some 1,600,000 clones; under 99% occur once, and the top ten carry approximately 0.45%. Concerning this clone: Its antigen is undetermined.

CD4+ cells were split into CD45RA+ naive and CD45RA-negative memory subsets. The receptor comes from a man aged 25-45 years in good health. Sequencing was carried out using naive CD4+ T cells sorted from blood. Subset described: CD45RA+ positively selected. The gene calls are TRBV5-4 and TRBJ2-4; 7 bases fit TRBD2. The DNA for the CDR3 is TGTGCCAGCAGCTTGACTGGGGGGGACATTCAGTACTTC. Protein product: CASSLTGGDIQYF. Full variable domain (outside the CDR3, taken from reference TRBV5-4 and TRBJ2-4): ETGVTQSPTHLIKTRGQQVTLRCSSQSGHNTVSWYQQALGQGPQFIFQYYREEENGRGNFPPRFSGLQFPNYSSELNVNALELDDSALYLCASSLTGGDIQYFGAGTRLSVL.